The clone carrying this T cell receptor beta chain has just one count. What it recognizes is unknown. Nashville, Tennessee was home to all donors, who were Caucasian adults. This sample is drawn from a study of shared clonotypes between healthy human individuals. With 2 bases removed from V and 5 bases from J, the gap between germline ends came to 6 bases. Per the germline V gene, CDR1 is PRHDT and CDR2 is FYEKMQ (reference sequence). This CDR3 comprises 12 residues. Study-wide points: Several donors showed sharing of around 5% of naive CD4 clonotypes. Depth was large, yet rarefaction showed that sorted-subset sequencing was incomplete.

Per the authors' pipeline: Quality scores were absent from the junction-only immunoSEQ sequences, so filtering differed. Using immunoSEQ multiplex PCR, the repertoire was profiled, and TCRdb retains in-frame clones only, with some absent. V, J and clone size were drawn from that table, and D and trimming were deduced from the DNA. The sample consists of fewer than 1.8 million clones, 97% to 99% of them appearing once. The sample was naive CD4+ T cells sorted from blood. Subset defined: CD45RA+ positively selected. The receptor was isolated from a man aged 25 to 45 in good health. This chain joins TRBV13 and TRBJ1-1; unclear D gene. The CDR3 loop is CASSLRGTEAFF. The CDR3 DNA reads as TGTGCCAGCAGCTTACGGGGAACTGAAGCTTTCTTT. Supplemented by reference TRBV13 and TRBJ1-1, the full variable domain reads AAGVIQSPRHLIKEKRETATLKCYPIPRHDTVYWYQQGPGQDPQFLISFYEKMQSDKGSIPDRFSAQQFSDYHSELNMSSLELGDSALYFCASSLRGTEAFFGQGTRLTVV.